What follows are 27 T cell receptor beta chains derived from one specimen sequenced in a study of T cell changes during pregnancy in multiple sclerosis (dated by TCRdb to between 2019 and 2020). The protocol used for the library was the immunoSEQ multiplex PCR assay. TCRdb obtained this table from immuneACCESS and retained in-frame rearrangements with V and J assigned. These tables miss some clones; where compared with another copy, unresolved V genes account for less than half of the shortfall, and the remainder is unexplained. The sample has about 45,000 clones on record, about 87% of them singletons. The biggest ten clones account for about 2% of the sample. Sample: peripheral blood, taken in the first trimester of pregnancy. These receptors originate from a female donor with multiple sclerosis, enrolled in a pregnancy study.

This sequence joins TRBV6-6 and TRBJ1-2; 8 positions match TRBD1. The germline V gene has CDR1 MNHNY and CDR2 SVGAGI (reference sequence). V was clipped by 2 bases and J by 8 bases; unmatched bases: 13. The CDR3 runs 16 residues. The CDR3, as DNA: TGTGCCAGCAGTTACAGCGCAGGGGGCTTAGGAGGAGGCTACACCTTC. Amino acids: CASSYSAGGLGGGYTF.

V is TRBV5-1 and J is TRBJ2-7; TRBD1 agrees at 7 bases. Trimming removed 3 bases from V and 2 bases from J; junction bases left unmatched: 5. CDR3 length equals 14 residues. Germline V gene data show CDR1 as SGHRS and CDR2 as YFSETQ. CDR3 loop: CASSSDRFTYEQYF. The CDR3 DNA reads as TGCGCCAGCAGCTCGGACAGGTTCACCTACGAGCAGTACTTC.

The J gene is TRBJ1-5, the V gene TRBV6-6; D is undetermined. Between the trimmed V and J ends, which lost 5 bases and 4 bases, there was a span of 12 bases. This CDR3 is 14 amino acids long. Per the germline V gene, CDR1 is MNHNY and CDR2 is SVGAGI (reference sequence). In DNA form, the CDR3 reads TGTGCCAGCAGTCCACCCGGGTGGAATCAGCCCCAGCATTTT. It yields the protein CASSPPGWNQPQHF.

This sequence joins TRBV28 and TRBJ1-2; 10 positions match TRBD1. J lost 6 bases, V lost 6 bases, and 7 bases had no gene match. The germline gives CDR1 MDHEN, CDR2 SYDVKM. The CDR3 runs 14 residues. For the CDR3, the DNA is TGTGCCAGCAGCTCCCCCGGACAGGGGGATGGCTACACCTTC. This codes for CASSSPGQGDGYTF.

This clone was seen only once. CDR3 sequence reads: CASSLVASPRDTQYF. In nucleotides, the CDR3 is TGTGCCAGCAGCTTAGTCGCTAGCCCAAGGGATACGCAGTATTTT. The chain employs TRBV7-2 and TRBJ2-3, with D possibly matching TRBD2 (5 bases). The germline V gene has CDR1 SGHTA and CDR2 FQGNSA. Trimming took 1 base from V and 6 from J, leaving 14 bases between them. The CDR3 has 15 amino acids.

This rearrangement joins TRBV9 to TRBJ1-2; the D is unclear. The CDR3 has 13 residues. Germline loops: CDR1 SGDLS, CDR2 YYNGEE. Trimming took off 4 bases at V and 3 bases at J, with 10 bases between the two ends. CDR3 residues: CASSPRADYGYTF. The CDR3 DNA follows: TGTGCCAGCAGCCCGAGGGCCGACTATGGCTACACCTTC.

The chain combines TRBV18 with TRBJ2-3; TRBD1 aligns across 10 bases. The CDR3 is made up of 15 amino acids. Germline V gene sequence: CDR1 KGHSH, CDR2 LQKENI. V dropped 3 bases and J dropped 5; count of bases not matched to a gene: 5. CDR3 in DNA: TGTGCCAGCTCACCGCGACAGGGGGCTGGAGATACGCAGTATTTT. This codes for CASSPRQGAGDTQYF. The full variable domain, rest sourced from reference TRBV18 and TRBJ2-3, is NAGVMQNPRHLVRRRGQEARLRCSPMKGHSHVYWYRQLPEEGLKFMVYLQKENIIDESGMPKERFSAEFPKEGPSILRIQQVVRGDSAAYFCASSPRQGAGDTQYFGPGTRLTVL.

The chain combines TRBV7-2 with TRBJ2-7, with a tentative D call TRBD1 (5 bases). This CDR3 has 15 residues. Per germline, CDR1 SGHTA and CDR2 FQGNSA. V was shortened by 5 bases and J by 2 bases, with 16 bases between the two germline ends. The CDR3: CASSLQAISTYEQYF. CDR3 bases: TGTGCCAGCAGCCTACAGGCAATCTCGACCTACGAGCAGTACTTC.

The rearrangement joins TRBV5-1 to TRBJ2-7, with 7 bases lining up with TRBD2. CDR3 length: 16 residues. V was pared by 0 bases and J by 0 bases, with 6 bases of the junction left unmatched. CDR1 SGHRS and CDR2 YFSETQ come from the germline V gene. CDR3 coding DNA: TGCGCCAGCAGCTTGGGCCCAGGGAGGGGCTCCTACGAGCAGTACTTC. Amino acid sequence: CASSLGPGRGSYEQYF.

The chain recombines TRBV7-6 with TRBJ2-5; TRBD1 agrees at 7 bases. With 5 bases clipped from V and 5 bases from J, the junction kept 11 bases outside the gene matches. CDR1 is SGHVS and CDR2 is FNYEAQ in the germline V gene. The CDR3 is 15 amino acids. CDR3 region: CASSIGQAGLETQYF. CDR3 coding DNA: TGTGCCAGCAGCATTGGACAGGCCGGGTTGGAGACCCAGTACTTC. Complete variable domain (other parts from reference TRBV7-6 and TRBJ2-5): GAGVSQSPRYKVTKRGQDVALRCDPISGHVSLYWYRQALGQGPEFLTYFNYEAQQDKSGLPNDRFSAERPEGSISTLTIQRTEQRDSAMYRCASSIGQAGLETQYFGPGTRLLVL.

Note on this clone: Germline and junction disagree at one end, which may indicate a read error. The CDR3 here is CASSLAGHPTTNEKLFF. The DNA of the CDR3 is TGTGCTAGCAGCTTAGCGGGGCACCCTACAACTAATGAAAAACTGTTTTTT. The chain has TRBV7-7 and TRBJ1-4; possibly TRBD1 for D (5 bases). Per the germline V gene, CDR1 is SSHAT and CDR2 is FNYEAQ (reference sequence). The CDR3 extends over 17 amino acids.

As to this clone: Other DNA variants within this sample encode the same CDR3. The rearrangement joins TRBV10-1 to TRBJ2-1, with 9 bases fitting TRBD2. CDR1 and CDR2 from the germline V gene are WNHNN and SYGVQD (reference sequence). The CDR3 extends over 15 amino acids. V lost 2 bases to trimming and J lost 4 bases; unmatched junction nucleotides: 3. For the CDR3, the DNA is TGCGCCAGCAGTGAGAGTAGCGGGGGATACAATGAGCAGTTCTTC. This translates into CASSESSGGYNEQFF.

The chain combines TRBV2 with TRBJ2-7; no reliable D call. Germline V gene data show CDR1 as SNHLY and CDR2 as FYNNEI. This CDR3 spans 13 amino acids. The ends were cut back, 8 bases at V and 1 base at J, with 12 bases in the middle. The DNA for the CDR3 is TGTGCCAGCGCCCAGATCGGGTCCTACGAGCAGTACTTC. This encodes CASAQIGSYEQYF.

This chain joins TRBV6-1 and TRBJ1-6; D is unclear. CDR3 length: 13 residues. The V and J ends lost 7 bases and 7 bases respectively, with 11 bases between them. The V gene's germline CDR1 is MNHNS and CDR2 SASEGT. The CDR3 spells CASMYSINSPLHF. In DNA form, the CDR3 reads TGTGCCAGCATGTACAGCATCAATTCACCCCTCCACTTT.

The CDR3 region has the DNA TGTGCCAGCAGTCGATCGACGGGGACTGAAGCTTTCTTT. This gives the protein CASSRSTGTEAFF. The chain joins TRBV5-5 to TRBJ1-1; no clear D. V was cut by 5 bases and J by 5 bases, with 13 bases left in between. CDR3 length: 13 amino acids. CDR1 is SGHKS and CDR2 is YYEKEE in the germline V gene (reference sequence).

This chain links TRBV4-1 with TRBJ2-1, with 8 nucleotides matching TRBD2. CDR3 length: 16 residues. The V segment lost 0 bases and the J segment 6 bases; nucleotides outside the gene matches: 7. Germline assignment: CDR1 MGHRA and CDR2 YSYEKL. The CDR3: CASSQEAAGAPNEQFF. CDR3 coding DNA: TGCGCCAGCAGCCAAGAGGCAGCGGGGGCTCCCAATGAGCAGTTCTTC.

The chain carries TRBV6-1 and TRBJ1-4; D call uncertain. The germline V and J ends were trimmed by 7 bases and 6 bases, with 12 bases remaining between them. This CDR3 region has 13 residues. The germline V gene has CDR1 MNHNS and CDR2 SASEGT. The CDR3 loop is CASTEGVDEKLFF. CDR3 bases: TGTGCCAGCACCGAGGGCGTCGATGAAAAACTGTTTTTT.

The J gene is TRBJ1-6, the V gene TRBV9; D is ambiguous. V was trimmed by 0 bases and J by 3 bases, leaving 7 bases between them. The CDR3 runs 15 residues. Germline values: CDR1 SGDLS, CDR2 YYNGEE. The CDR3 protein is CASSVATDYNSPLHF. In DNA, the CDR3 is TGTGCCAGCAGCGTAGCTACAGACTATAATTCACCCCTCCACTTT.

Concerning this clone itself: Other DNA sequences in the sample encode the same CDR3. This chain links TRBV6-5 with TRBJ1-5, with 10 bases matching TRBD1. The CDR3 has 15 amino acids. The germline V gene encodes CDR1 MNHEY and CDR2 SVGAGI. The V segment lost 6 bases and the J segment 2 bases; nucleotides outside the gene matches: 4. DNA for the CDR3: TGTGCCAGCAGCACCGGGACAGGGGGCAATCAGCCCCAGCATTTT. Its translation is CASSTGTGGNQPQHF.

This clone was counted once. CDR3 nucleotide sequence: TGTGCCAGCAGCCAAGGGACCGGGAGGGCTAATGAAAAACTGTTTTTT. Translation gives CASSQGTGRANEKLFF. The chain has TRBV4-2 and TRBJ1-4; D uncertain. The CDR3 totals 16 residues. The V end was cut by 1 base, the J end by 3 bases, with 12 bases between. The germline V gene has CDR1 LGHNA and CDR2 YNFKEQ.

CDR3 residues: CASSLWLARSYNEQFF. The CDR3 DNA reads as TGTGCCAGCAGCTTATGGTTGGCGCGGTCCTACAATGAGCAGTTCTTC. The gene calls are TRBV11-1 and TRBJ2-1; no clear D. V was shortened by 2 bases and J by 1 base, with 12 bases between the two germline ends. The CDR3 spans 16 residues. Germline CDR1 and CDR2: SGHAT and FQDESV (reference sequence).

The V call is TRBV7-9, the J call TRBJ1-2; D remains unclear. Germline values: CDR1 SEHNR, CDR2 FQNEAQ (reference sequence). The CDR3 runs to 13 residues. The V gene lost 1 base and the J gene lost 8 bases, with 11 bases spanning the gap. The CDR3 bases are TGTGCCAGCAGCTTAGAGGTCCGGGGAGGCTACACCTTC. Translated, it gives CASSLEVRGGYTF.

The sample holds one count of this clone. The rearrangement uses TRBV5-6 and TRBJ2-7; 10 bases line up with TRBD2. The germline gives CDR1 SGHDT, CDR2 YYEEEE. The CDR3 extends over 14 amino acids. After removal of 4 bases from V and 5 bases from J, the junction contained 6 bases not matched to a gene. The CDR3 DNA reads as TGTGCCAGCAGCCGGACTAGCGGCCTGCACGAGCAGTACTTC. This encodes CASSRTSGLHEQYF.

The V call is TRBV2, the J call TRBJ2-1; D is possibly TRBD1 (5 bases). The length of the CDR3 is 13 residues. Deletions cut 2 bases from V and 4 bases from J, with 6 bases between. The germline V gene encodes CDR1 SNHLY and CDR2 FYNNEI. CDR3 in amino acids: CASSETGYNEQFF. CDR3 coding DNA: TGTGCCAGCAGTGAAACAGGATACAATGAGCAGTTCTTC.

Written as DNA, the CDR3 is TGTGCCAGCAGTGAAAACTCAGGAGGAGTGCCCTACGAGCAGTACTTC. Protein: CASSENSGGVPYEQYF. The chain employs TRBV2 and TRBJ2-7; a possible D gene is TRBD2 (5 bases). In germline, CDR1 is SNHLY, CDR2 FYNNEI. This CDR3 is built from 16 residues. Trimming took off 2 bases at V and 2 bases at J, with 16 bases between the two ends. Based on the CDR3 plus reference TRBV2 and TRBJ2-7, the full variable domain is EPEVTQTPSHQVTQMGQEVILRCVPISNHLYFYWYRQILGQKVEFLVSFYNNEISEKSEIFDDQFSVERPDGSNFTLKIRSTKLEDSAMYFCASSENSGGVPYEQYFGPGTRLTVT.

V and J are TRBV10-1 and TRBJ2-3; 14 positions agree with TRBD2. Germline-derived CDR1 and CDR2 are WNHNN and SYGVQD (reference sequence). The V segment lost 6 bases and the J segment 2 bases; nucleotides outside the gene matches: 10. CDR3 size: 18 residues. DNA of the CDR3: TGCGCCAGCAGCGGGACTAGCGGGGGACCCCTACTCACAGATACGCAGTATTTT. This translates into CASSGTSGGPLLTDTQYF.

CDR3 sequence (DNA): TGCAGCGTTGATTTGGGGGACAGGGCGAACACTGAAGCTTTCTTT. Amino acid sequence: CSVDLGDRANTEAFF. The V gene is TRBV29-1, the J gene TRBJ1-1, with 9 bases matching TRBD1. J gave up 1 base and V 3 bases, and 6 bases lay outside the gene matches. This CDR3 has 15 residues. The germline V gene encodes CDR1 SQVTM and CDR2 ANQGSEA.